This TCR beta chain emerged from a study of blood T cells in healthy people across ages. This clonotype was seen more than once but under ten times. CDR1 and CDR2 (germline): SQVTM, ANQGSEA. Unmatched junction bases numbered 8, after V lost 7 bases and J lost 5 bases. The CDR3 runs 13 residues. A J-beta primer mix and a sample-barcoded 5' primer were used in a second PCR of about 7 to 12 cycles. Via MiXCR, TCRdb re-called the 5' RACE reads, giving one row per CDR3 protein. The repertoire holds about 780,000 distinct CDR3 sequences, with about 46% as singletons. The sequence came from a man older than 75 in good health. The sequenced sample consisted of blood. The rearrangement links TRBV29-1 to TRBJ2-5, with 9 nucleotides matching TRBD1. The CDR3 reads CSGRQGEVETQYF. DNA for the CDR3: TGCAGCGGACGACAGGGGGAGGTGGAGACCCAGTACTTC.